These T cell receptor beta chains were read from a single sample in a study of regulatory T cells in long-lasting Graves disease. From the multiplex PCR reads, TCRdb called clonotypes with MiXCR, one entry per CDR3 protein. The table has 420,000 or so distinct CDR3 sequences, 15% to 20% seen once. The same sample was also studied in work on T cells in Graves' hyperthyroidism and ophthalmopathy.

This specimen consisted of peripheral blood mononuclear cells (PBMCs), obtained at new diagnosis, from a patient treated with antithyroid drugs. Receptor source: a woman under 30 with Graves disease. Each CDR3 is given without its conserved first and last residue.

V,CDR3
TRBV6-1,ASKDSALGTDTQY
TRBV6-2/TRBV6-3,ASSYSGKGLAIYNEQF
TRBV6-1,ASSFALGQIYEQY
TRBV6-1,ASSTPDWDYEQY
TRBV20-1,SAGGEPGRVYNEQF
TRBV7-9,ASSLTGNEQY
TRBV11-3,ASSSEGSPYEQY
TRBV5-1,ASSPGLAGGYDQY
TRBV28,ASSLDSGRADTQY
TRBV28,ASSSGTGVRNTIY
TRBV9,ASGLGGGYGYT
TRBV9,ASSVEESGLLYNEQF
TRBV7-9,ASSLAWYEQF
TRBV28,ASSLSWSGAYEQY
TRBV2,ASRGTGPTYEQY
TRBV7-6,ASSLGRQGGYNEQF
TRBV20-1,SARDGLGALEQY
TRBV7-2,ANSQGAGVWTEAF
TRBV12-3/TRBV12-4,ASSPTSVPLGEQF
TRBV5-1,ASSLFSGRASYNEQF
TRBV12-3/TRBV12-4,ASSKYGQGYGAF
TRBV6-1,ASSRLTVAGGSYNEQF
TRBV7-2,ASSLAGTRETYEQY
TRBV28,ATWGTEETQY
TRBV6-2/TRBV6-3,ASSYNGALGQPQH
TRBV20-1,SAGPRLGRAGTQY
TRBV10-3,AISEISGGEQF
TRBV5-4,ASSLAQGSSYEQY
TRBV5-4,ASSLEHPGTEAF
TRBV20-1,SAKRGDNYGYT
TRBV7-9,ASSFQGAIEQY
TRBV20-1,SAWTSGYSYEQY
TRBV3-1,ASSAGTSGSSYNEQF
TRBV28,ASRAGTGGAIAKNIQY
TRBV12-3/TRBV12-4,ASKRESWAGNTIY
TRBV19,ASSRLTGGTKMH
TRBV7-9,ASSAQGDGQPQH
TRBV7-9,ASGLGDRPRYT
TRBV10-3,AIQSSGANVLT
TRBV5-6,ASSFSSNNEQF
TRBV5-4,ASSRGQDDTEAF
TRBV28,ASSLIWRERSSYNEQF